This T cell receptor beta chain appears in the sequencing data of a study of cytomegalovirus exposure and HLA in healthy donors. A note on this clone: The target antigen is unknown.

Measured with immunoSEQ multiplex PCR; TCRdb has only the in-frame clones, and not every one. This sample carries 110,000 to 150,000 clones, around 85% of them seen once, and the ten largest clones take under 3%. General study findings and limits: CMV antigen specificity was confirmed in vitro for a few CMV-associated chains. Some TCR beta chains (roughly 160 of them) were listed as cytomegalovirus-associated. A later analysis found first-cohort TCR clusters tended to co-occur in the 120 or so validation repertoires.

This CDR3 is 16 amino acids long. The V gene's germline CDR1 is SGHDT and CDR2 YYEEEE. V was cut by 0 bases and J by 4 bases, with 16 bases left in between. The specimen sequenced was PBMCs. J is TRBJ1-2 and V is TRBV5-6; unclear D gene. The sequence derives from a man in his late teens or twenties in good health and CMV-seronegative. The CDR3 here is CASSLAGSHSGYGYTF. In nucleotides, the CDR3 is TGTGCCAGCAGCTTGGCTGGTTCTCACTCTGGCTATGGCTACACCTTC.